This TCR beta chain originates from a study of blood T cells in healthy people across ages. The second PCR ran about 6 to 11 cycles with a sample-barcoded 5' primer and J-beta primers. TCRdb called the 5' RACE reads again in MiXCR, with one record for every CDR3 protein. Altogether about 800,000 distinct CDR3 sequences are present, 25% being singletons, with the ten largest covering roughly 3.8%. The germline gives CDR1 SGHKS, CDR2 YYEKEE (reference sequence). The ends were cut back, 1 base at V and 2 bases at J, with 16 bases in the middle. This CDR3 contains 16 residues. This clonotype showed up just a few times. These data were also filed under a second study, of T cells of mothers and their children.

The receptor's source is a boy between 5 and 17 years old in good health. This chain uses TRBV5-5 with TRBJ2-7; maybe TRBD1 (6 bases). Sequencing input: blood. The CDR3 here is CASSLIFPGETYEQYF. CDR3 coding DNA: TGTGCCAGCAGCTTGATATTTCCAGGGGAGACCTACGAGCAGTACTTC.